A selection of T cell receptor beta chains follows, all from one sample in a study of T cells in Graves' hyperthyroidism and ophthalmopathy. TCRdb independently ran MiXCR on the multiplex PCR reads; one entry per CDR3 protein. The table has over 450,000 distinct CDR3 sequences, approximately 15% seen once; the top ten hold less than 20%. The specimen sequenced was blood. Receptors were obtained from a woman in her late teens or twenties with Graves' hyperthyroidism. Each CDR3 is given with its conserved first and last residue. D genes are given only for firm matches. Clone size is given for some rows only: seen once, a few or many times, or a class if the clone is expanded.

j_call,v_call,clone_size,d_call,cdr3_nt,cdr3_aa
TRBJ2-2,TRBV12-3/TRBV12-4,many,NA,TGTGCCAGCAGTTATTTTAGGACCGGGGAGCTGTTTTTT,CASSYFRTGELFF
TRBJ2-7,TRBV5-1,few,TRBD2,TGCGCCAGCAGCTTGATTGTAGCGGGAGGGCCCCACGAGCAGTACTTC,CASSLIVAGGPHEQYF
TRBJ1-5,TRBV12-3/TRBV12-4,many,NA,TGTGCCAGCAGTAACAGGGCTCGTGGCAATCAGCCCCAGCATTTT,CASSNRARGNQPQHF
TRBJ2-1,TRBV29-1,many,TRBD2,TGCAGCGTTGAAGCCCTAGCGGGATCTTACAATGAGCAGTTCTTC,CSVEALAGSYNEQFF
TRBJ1-2,TRBV12-3/TRBV12-4,many,TRBD1,TGTGCCAGCAGCGGACAGGGCCACTATGGCTACACCTTC,CASSGQGHYGYTF
TRBJ2-1,TRBV7-9,many,NA,TGTGCCAGCTTTCTTAAACCTAGCTCCTACAATGAGCAGTTCTTC,CASFLKPSSYNEQFF
TRBJ1-2,TRBV29-1,few,NA,TGCAGCGTTGAGAACCCCCTCACCAATGGCTACACCTTC,CSVENPLTNGYTF
TRBJ2-5,TRBV11-1,NA,NA,TGTGCCAGCAGCCGGAGGGAGCAGGGAGAGACCCAGTACTTC,CASSRREQGETQYF
TRBJ2-6,TRBV6-1,many,NA,TGTGCCAGCCAGTCCGGGGGCTCGGGGGCCAACGTCCTGACTTTC,CASQSGGSGANVLTF
TRBJ2-7,TRBV10-3,NA,NA,TGTGCCATCAGTGGCGGGACCCTCCAGGAGCAGTACTTC,CAISGGTLQEQYF
TRBJ1-4,TRBV3-1,few,TRBD1,TGTGCCAGCAGCCAAGATGTGACAGGGATGAATGAAAAACTGTTTTTT,CASSQDVTGMNEKLFF
TRBJ1-1,TRBV12-3/TRBV12-4,NA,NA,TGTGCCAGCACAGGGAGGGTCACTGAAGCTTTCTTT,CASTGRVTEAFF
TRBJ1-3,TRBV7-3,few,NA,TGTGCCAGCAGCTCAGGACCCCGGAACTCTGGAAACACCATATATTTT,CASSSGPRNSGNTIYF
TRBJ1-6,TRBV6-5,many,NA,TGTGCCAGCAGTTACTCTTCAGGGGCCTCTTCACCCCTCCACTTT,CASSYSSGASSPLHF
TRBJ2-2,TRBV7-2,many,NA,TGTGCCAGCAGCTTACAGTTTACCACCGGGGAGCTGTTTTTT,CASSLQFTTGELFF
TRBJ1-3,TRBV3-1,few,TRBD1,TGTGCCAGCAGCCAAGTTTCAGGGGGGGGAAACACCATATATTTT,CASSQVSGGGNTIYF
TRBJ2-3,TRBV19,many,NA,TGTGCCAGTAGTACCCGAGAGGGGACCACAGATACGCAGTATTTT,CASSTREGTTDTQYF
TRBJ1-6,TRBV18,many,NA,TGTGCCAGCTCACCACAGGGACCTAATTCACCCCTCCACTTT,CASSPQGPNSPLHF
TRBJ1-1,TRBV11-3,many,NA,TGTGCCAGCAGCTTGGTAGGGGGCACTGAAGCTTTCTTT,CASSLVGGTEAFF
TRBJ1-5,TRBV10-3,many,TRBD1,TGTGCCATCAGTGGAAACAGGGGAAGCAATCAGCCCCAGCATTTT,CAISGNRGSNQPQHF
TRBJ2-1,TRBV2,many,TRBD2,TGTGCCAGCAGTGATGCTAGCGGGAGTTCGGATTACAATGAGCAGTTCTTC,CASSDASGSSDYNEQFF
TRBJ2-1,TRBV7-2,many,TRBD2,TGTGCCAGCAGCCAAGGGGGACTAGCGGCCAATGAGCAGTTCTTC,CASSQGGLAANEQFF
TRBJ2-2,TRBV9,NA,TRBD2,TGTGCCAGCAGCGTAGGGAGCGGTGGCGGGAGGTTTACCGGGGAGCTGTTTTTT,CASSVGSGGGRFTGELFF
TRBJ1-2,TRBV20-1,few,NA,TGCAGTGCTAGTACCAGGGTAAATGGCTACACCTTC,CSASTRVNGYTF
TRBJ2-2,TRBV2,many,TRBD2,TGTGCCAGCGGAAGGACTAGCGGGAACACCGGGGAGCTGTTTTTT,CASGRTSGNTGELFF
TRBJ2-7,TRBV20-1,NA,NA,TGCAGTGCTAGGAACAGGGCCAACTCCTACGAGCAGTACTTC,CSARNRANSYEQYF
TRBJ2-1,TRBV20-1,many,NA,TGCAGTGCTAGAACACGATTAAGCTCCTACAATGAGCAGTTCTTC,CSARTRLSSYNEQFF
TRBJ1-5,TRBV20-1,NA,NA,TGCGGGACCGGGACATCCCCAAATCAGCCCCAGCATTTT,CGTGTSPNQPQHF
TRBJ1-1,TRBV5-1,many,NA,TGCGCCAGCAGCTTGCACAGGGACACTGAAGCTTTCTTT,CASSLHRDTEAFF
TRBJ2-3,TRBV20-1,few,TRBD2,TGCAGTGCTAGAGTGACTAGCAATACAGATACGCAGTATTTT,CSARVTSNTDTQYF
TRBJ2-1,TRBV7-9,many,TRBD1,TGTGCCGCCCTGAGGGACAGCTCCTACAATGAGCAGTTCTTC,CAALRDSSYNEQFF
TRBJ1-5,TRBV7-9,few,NA,TGTGCCAGCAGCTTCAGAGGGGTGGAGCCCCAGCATTTT,CASSFRGVEPQHF
TRBJ2-7,TRBV28,NA,TRBD1,TGTGCCAGCAGTCCTCCCCCGACAGGGCTCGACGAGCAGTACTTC,CASSPPPTGLDEQYF
TRBJ1-5,TRBV7-2,many,TRBD1,TGTGCCAGCAGCTTAGTTACAGGGGGCAGCCAGCCCCAGCATTTT,CASSLVTGGSQPQHF
TRBJ2-1,TRBV18,once,NA,TGTGCCAGCTCACCGGTAGACAATGAGCAGTTCTTC,CASSPVDNEQFF
TRBJ2-5,TRBV9,many,NA,TGTGCCAGCAGCACAGCTCCGGGACGGCAAGAGACCCAGTACTTC,CASSTAPGRQETQYF
TRBJ1-4,TRBV4-1,NA,NA,TGCGCCAGCAGCCAGACACAGGGAGCAGTAGAAAAACTGTTTTTT,CASSQTQGAVEKLFF
TRBJ1-1,TRBV11-3,many,TRBD1,TGTGCCAGCAGCGCCAACAGGGGAGGAGGGACTGAAGCTTTCTTT,CASSANRGGGTEAFF
TRBJ1-1,TRBV25-1,NA,NA,TGTGCCAGCAGTGAATCTGGGTTCACTGAAGCTTTCTTT,CASSESGFTEAFF
TRBJ1-1,TRBV10-3,many,NA,TGTGCCATCAGGGCAGGGGACACTGAAGCTTTCTTT,CAIRAGDTEAFF